The clone carrying this TCR beta chain was found once. Its specificity is not known. This CDR3 region has 15 residues. With 4 bases clipped from V and 10 bases from J, the junction kept 9 bases outside the gene matches. Looked up from germline, CDR1 is SGHAT and CDR2 is FQNNGV. TCRdb's table, derived via immunoSEQ multiplex PCR, lists solely in-frame clones and lacks some. The repertoire has 70,000 to 95,000 clones, about 93% of them found once; the top ten carry around 1.1%. The sample originates from a study of graft-versus-host responses after intestinal transplantation. Whole-study findings and limits: Declining HvG levels early post-transplant were linked to peak circulating GvH clone levels.

This clonotype was obtained from a human donor who was the organ donor for an intestinal transplant. This specimen consisted of unstimulated CD8+ T cells sorted from spleen or lymph node cells, obtained before transplant. The chain links TRBV11-2 to TRBJ2-1; 11 bases map to TRBD2. The CDR3 region is CASSWVAGGPWEQFF. The CDR3 DNA reads TGTGCCAGCAGCTGGGTAGCGGGAGGGCCATGGGAGCAGTTCTTC.